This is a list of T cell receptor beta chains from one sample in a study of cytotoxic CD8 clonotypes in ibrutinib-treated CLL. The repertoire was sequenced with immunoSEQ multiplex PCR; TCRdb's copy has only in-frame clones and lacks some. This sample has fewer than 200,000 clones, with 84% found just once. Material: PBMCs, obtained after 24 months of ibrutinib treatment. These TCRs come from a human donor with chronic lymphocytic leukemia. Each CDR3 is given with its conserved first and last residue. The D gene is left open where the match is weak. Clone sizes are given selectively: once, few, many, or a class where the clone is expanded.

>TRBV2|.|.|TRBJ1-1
CASSESSFGGRSEAFF
TGTGCCAGCAGTGAGTCGTCTTTCGGGGGTAGGAGTGAAGCTTTCTTT
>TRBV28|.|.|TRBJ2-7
CASSGQTYEQYF
TGTGCCAGCAGTGGACAGACATACGAGCAGTACTTC
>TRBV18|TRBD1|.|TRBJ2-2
CASSRGTGNTGELFF
TGTGCCAGCTCACGGGGGACAGGGAACACCGGGGAGCTGTTTTTT
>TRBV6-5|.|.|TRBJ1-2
CASSSHRVVTYGYTF
TGTGCCAGCAGTTCACACAGGGTAGTGACCTATGGCTACACCTTC
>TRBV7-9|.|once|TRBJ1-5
CASSLGAGGNQPQHF
TGTGCCAGCAGCTTAGGAGCTGGTGGCAATCAGCCCCAGCATTTT
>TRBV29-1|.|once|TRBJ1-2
CSVVVSRGYTF
TGCAGCGTTGTTGTGTCTCGGGGCTACACCTTC
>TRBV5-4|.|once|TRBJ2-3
CASSFSTDTQYF
TGTGCCAGCAGCTTTAGCACAGATACGCAGTATTTT
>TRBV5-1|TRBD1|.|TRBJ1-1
CASSWGQGGNTEAFF
TGCGCCAGCAGCTGGGGACAGGGTGGGAACACTGAAGCTTTCTTT
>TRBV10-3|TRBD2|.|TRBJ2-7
CAISESARAGAYEQYF
TGTGCCATCAGTGAGTCGGCCAGGGCGGGAGCCTACGAGCAGTACTTC
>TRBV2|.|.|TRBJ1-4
CASSEGGLNNEKLFF
TGTGCCAGCAGTGAGGGGGGGCTGAATAATGAAAAACTGTTTTTT
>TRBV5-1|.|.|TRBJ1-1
CASSLGGRANTEAFF
TGCGCCAGCAGCTTGGGAGGCAGGGCGAACACTGAAGCTTTCTTT
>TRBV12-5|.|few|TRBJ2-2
CASGLVTGEGTGELFF
TGTGCTAGTGGTTTGGTAACGGGCGAGGGTACCGGGGAGCTGTTTTTT
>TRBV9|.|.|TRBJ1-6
CASSVAGVNSPLHF
TGTGCCAGCAGCGTAGCAGGGGTTAATTCACCCCTCCACTTT
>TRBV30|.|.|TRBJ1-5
CAWSARTRGYQPQHF
TGTGCCTGGAGCGCAAGAACTAGGGGATATCAGCCCCAGCATTTT
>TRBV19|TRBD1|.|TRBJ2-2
CASSIAPRTGLTGELFF
TGTGCCAGTAGTATAGCCCCTCGGACAGGGTTAACCGGGGAGCTGTTTTTT
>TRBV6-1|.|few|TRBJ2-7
CASAGSLYEQYF
TGTGCCAGCGCGGGGAGCTTATACGAGCAGTACTTC
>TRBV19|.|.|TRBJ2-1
CASSPDYNEQFF
TGTGCCAGTAGTCCGGACTACAATGAGCAGTTCTTC
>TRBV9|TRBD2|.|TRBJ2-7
CASSVGAGGPYEQYF
TGTGCCAGCAGCGTAGGAGCGGGAGGGCCCTACGAGCAGTACTTC
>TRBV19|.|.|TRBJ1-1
CASSLGRRLNTEAFF
TGTGCCAGTAGCTTGGGACGACGCTTGAACACTGAAGCTTTCTTT
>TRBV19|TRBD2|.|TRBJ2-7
CASSIEAGSLGEQYF
TGTGCCAGTAGTATAGAAGCGGGGAGCCTCGGCGAGCAGTACTTC
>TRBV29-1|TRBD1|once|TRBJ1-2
CSVSQGGNYGYTF
TGCAGCGTATCACAGGGGGGTAACTATGGCTACACCTTC
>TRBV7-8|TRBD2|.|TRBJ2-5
CASSYRLAGGGETQYF
TGTGCCAGCAGCTACAGACTAGCGGGGGGCGGGGAGACCCAGTACTTC
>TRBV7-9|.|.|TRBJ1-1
CASSAGWGTEAFF
TGTGCCAGCAGCGCCGGGTGGGGCACTGAAGCTTTCTTT
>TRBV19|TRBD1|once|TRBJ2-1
CASSIVGQGAGEQFF
TGTGCCAGTAGTATAGTAGGGCAGGGGGCTGGTGAGCAGTTCTTC
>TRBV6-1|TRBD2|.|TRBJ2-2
CASSGRLAGESRELFF
TGTGCCAGCAGTGGGCGCCTAGCGGGGGAGAGCCGGGAGCTGTTTTTT
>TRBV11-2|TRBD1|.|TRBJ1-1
CASSLTGDTEAFF
TGTGCCAGCAGCCTGACAGGGGACACTGAAGCTTTCTTT
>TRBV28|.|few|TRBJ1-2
CASTSGGTDYGYTF
TGTGCCAGCACCTCCGGCGGGACGGACTATGGCTACACCTTC
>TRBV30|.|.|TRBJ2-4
CAWSRLAKNIQYF
TGTGCCTGGAGTCGCCTAGCCAAAAACATTCAGTACTTC
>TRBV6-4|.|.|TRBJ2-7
CASSDKGTYEQYF
TGTGCCAGCAGTGACAAGGGAACCTACGAGCAGTACTTC
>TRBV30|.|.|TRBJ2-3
CAWSVGTDTQYF
TGTGCCTGGAGTGTAGGAACAGATACGCAGTATTTT
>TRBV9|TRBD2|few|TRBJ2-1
CASSVRPSGSGEQFF
TGTGCCAGCAGCGTTCGGCCTAGCGGGAGTGGAGAGCAGTTCTTC
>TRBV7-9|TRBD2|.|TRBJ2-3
CASSRSGGAVADTQYF
TGTGCCAGCAGCCGGAGCGGGGGGGCTGTTGCAGATACGCAGTATTTT
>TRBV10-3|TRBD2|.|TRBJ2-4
CAISEPRLAEIQYF
TGTGCCATCAGTGAGCCCCGACTAGCGGAAATTCAGTACTTC
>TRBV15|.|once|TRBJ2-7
CATSRSSTASYEQYF
TGTGCCACCAGCCGATCATCGACAGCCTCCTACGAGCAGTACTTC
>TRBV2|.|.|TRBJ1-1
CARNQGNTEAFF
TGTGCCAGGAATCAGGGGAACACTGAAGCTTTCTTT
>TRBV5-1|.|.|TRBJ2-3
CASSPGWADTQYF
TGCGCCAGCAGCCCCGGTTGGGCAGATACGCAGTATTTT
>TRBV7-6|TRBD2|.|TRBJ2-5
CASSLGSGTSPRGTQYF
TGTGCCAGCAGCTTAGGGTCCGGGACTAGCCCCCGCGGGACCCAGTACTTC
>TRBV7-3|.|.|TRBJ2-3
CASSSRAGGGDTQYF
TGTGCCAGCAGCTCAAGGGCTGGAGGGGGAGATACGCAGTATTTT
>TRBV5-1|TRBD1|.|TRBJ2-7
CASSQGTGGEQYF
TGCGCCAGCAGCCAGGGGACAGGGGGCGAGCAGTACTTC
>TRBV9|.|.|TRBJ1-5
CASSLNGESYQPQHF
TGTGCCAGCAGTCTGAATGGGGAGAGCTATCAGCCCCAGCATTTT
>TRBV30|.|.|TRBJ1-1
CAWSLGVEAFF
TGTGCCTGGAGCCTAGGGGTGGAAGCTTTCTTT
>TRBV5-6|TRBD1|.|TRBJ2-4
CASSSLPDRTLAKNIQYF
TGTGCCAGCAGCTCGCTCCCGGACAGGACCTTAGCCAAAAACATTCAGTACTTC
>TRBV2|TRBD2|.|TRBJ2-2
CASSVTSGRSGTGELFF
TGTGCCAGCAGTGTGACTAGCGGGAGGTCGGGCACCGGGGAGCTGTTTTTT
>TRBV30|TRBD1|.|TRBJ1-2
CAWRLLGTGYGYAF
TGTGCCTGGAGGCTTCTCGGGACAGGATATGGCTACGCCTTC
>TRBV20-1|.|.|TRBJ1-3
CSAGGNTIYF
TGCAGTGCCGGCGGAAACACCATATATTTT
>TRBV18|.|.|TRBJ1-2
CASSPPLGTVSF
TGTGCCAGCTCACCACCGTTAGGGACGGTTTCCTTC
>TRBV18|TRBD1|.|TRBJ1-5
CASSPPRTGPNQPQHF
TGTGCCAGCTCACCCCCGCGGACAGGGCCAAATCAGCCCCAGCATTTT
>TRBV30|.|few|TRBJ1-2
CAVIGMGGYTF
TGTGCCGTAATAGGGATGGGAGGCTACACCTTC
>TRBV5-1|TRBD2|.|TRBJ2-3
CASSTGLAGGTDTQYF
TGCGCCAGCAGCACCGGACTAGCGGGGGGTACAGATACGCAGTATTTT
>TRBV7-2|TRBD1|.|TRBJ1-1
CASRQTGAVGTEAFF
TGTGCCAGCAGACAAACAGGGGCGGTGGGCACTGAAGCTTTCTTT
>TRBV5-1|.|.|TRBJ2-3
CASSVGGSTDTQYF
TGCGCCAGCAGCGTTGGCGGTTCCACAGATACGCAGTATTTT
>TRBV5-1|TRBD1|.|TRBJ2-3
CASSLARGNGDTQYF
TGCGCCAGCAGCTTGGCCAGGGGGAATGGAGATACGCAGTATTTT